One and the same sample provided the 10 T cell receptor beta chains below, sequenced in a study of identical twins. TCRdb re-derived calls from the 5' RACE reads in MiXCR, one entry per CDR3 protein. The sample has about 220,000 distinct CDR3 sequences, roughly 7.1% seen once. The sample also formed part of further work on T cells expressing NK-cell markers.

The source material was CD8+ T cells sorted from blood. The origin of the receptors is a young woman in good health.

The chain has TRBV5-1 and TRBJ2-1; 8 bases line up with TRBD1. With V trimmed by 4 bases and J by 9 bases, 9 bases remained unmatched. CDR1 is SGHRS, CDR2 YFSETQ, per germline. The length of the CDR3 is 14 residues. CDR3 sequence (DNA): TGCGCCAGCAGCGCTGGGGTTCAGGGGGCTGAGCAGTTCTTC. Its protein is CASSAGVQGAEQFF.

This clonotype appeared a few times. The chain carries TRBV9 and TRBJ2-2; tentatively, D is TRBD1 (6 bases). Trimming shortened V by 0 bases and J by 4 bases, and 13 bases separated the two germline ends. This CDR3 comprises 16 residues. Per the germline V gene, CDR1 is SGDLS and CDR2 is YYNGEE. CDR3 residues: CASSVGWGPLTGELFF. In DNA, the CDR3 is TGTGCCAGCAGCGTAGGGTGGGGGCCCCTCACCGGGGAGCTGTTTTTT.

This clonotype appeared a few times. The chain combines TRBV4-3 with TRBJ2-6; maybe TRBD1 (6 bases). Germline lookup yields CDR1 LGHNA and CDR2 YSLEER. V lost 0 bases and J 0 bases, leaving 12 bases between the germline ends. CDR3 length: 18 residues. This CDR3 is CASSQDWAGASGANVLTF. The CDR3 bases are TGCGCCAGCAGCCAAGATTGGGCAGGGGCCTCTGGGGCCAACGTCCTGACTTTC.

The genes are TRBV3-1 and TRBJ2-7; 10 positions agree with TRBD2. The V segment lost 1 base and the J segment 9 bases; nucleotides outside the gene matches: 9. CDR1 and CDR2 from the germline V gene are LGHDT and YNNKEL (reference sequence). This CDR3 spans 15 amino acids. The CDR3 DNA is TGTGCCAGCAGCCAAGTAATGGATCCTAGCGGGGGGCAGTACTTC. This gives the protein CASSQVMDPSGGQYF.

The V call is TRBV2, the J call TRBJ2-7, with 9 positions matching TRBD1. Looked up from germline, CDR1 is SNHLY and CDR2 is FYNNEI. CDR3 length: 15 residues. V trimming: 11 bases; J trimming: 0 bases; junction bases outside the gene matches: 11. CDR3 in DNA: TGTGCCCCGATGGGGCCGGGACAGGGCTCCTACGAGCAGTACTTC. It specifies CAPMGPGQGSYEQYF.

This clonotype was detected only a few times. This rearrangement joins TRBV12-3 or TRBV12-4 to TRBJ1-3; TRBD1 might be the D (6 bases). This CDR3 spans 16 amino acids. V was cut by 6 bases and J by 4 bases, with 19 bases left in between. CDR3 coding DNA: TGTGCCAGCAGGAGAACACCGGGACACCTCGGAAACACCATATATTTT. Amino acid sequence: CASRRTPGHLGNTIYF.

The J gene is TRBJ1-2, the V gene TRBV12-3 or TRBV12-4; D unclear. V lost 6 bases to trimming and J lost 4 bases, with 9 bases between them. The CDR3 has 12 residues. CDR3 region: CASSASGYGYTF. The CDR3 DNA reads TGTGCCAGCAGCGCCTCGGGCTATGGCTACACCTTC.

The chain combines TRBV6-1 with TRBJ1-1, with TRBD1 as a possible D gene (6 bases). Trimming stripped 2 bases from V and 3 bases from J, with 10 bases between. Germline loops: CDR1 MNHNS, CDR2 SASEGT. This CDR3 region has 14 residues. The CDR3 region is CASSESGAHTEAFF. The CDR3 DNA reads as TGTGCCAGCAGTGAATCGGGGGCCCACACTGAAGCTTTCTTT.

This clonotype showed up many times. The gene calls are TRBV29-1 and TRBJ1-1; D gene unclear. V was shortened by 4 bases and J by 1 base, with 4 bases between the two germline ends. CDR3 size: 11 residues. The germline gives CDR1 SQVTM, CDR2 ANQGSEA. The CDR3, as DNA: TGCAGCGTTGGGGAGAACACTGAAGCTTTCTTT. It yields the protein CSVGENTEAFF.

A few counts support this clonotype. The chain uses TRBV30 and TRBJ1-6, with D possibly being TRBD1 (5 bases). CDR3 length: 14 amino acids. Germline V lookup: CDR1 GTSNPN, CDR2 SVGIG (reference sequence). Trimming stripped 0 bases from V and 12 bases from J, with 15 bases between. The CDR3, as DNA: TGTGCCTGGAGTGTAGGAGGGGTAGGAGGACCCCTCCACTTT. It translates to CAWSVGGVGGPLHF.